The present entry profiles one TCR beta chain with its context. Study processing details: For nucleated cells, counts were estimated from reference gene primer amplification. Sequenced by immunoSEQ multiplex PCR; TCRdb stores in-frame clones only, minus some. D and trimming come from the DNA, and the V and J calls and clone size come from that table. The table lists around 120,000 clones, roughly two thirds of them singletons. Germline V gives CDR1 MDHEN, CDR2 SYDVKM. The CDR3 contains 15 residues. V was clipped by 6 bases and J by 0 bases, with 12 bases between them. These data belong to a study of blood T cell repertoires in COVID-19. Study-level background: The samples span acute and convalescent COVID-19 from the United States, Italy and Spain. The cDNA or gDNA used as material had been derived from T cells, B-cell-depleted T cells, or PBMCs.

The material sequenced was peripheral blood. The TCR comes from a man older than 75 with acute or convalescent COVID-19. This chain joins TRBV28 and TRBJ1-5, with D possibly TRBD1 on 5 matching bases. The CDR3 protein is CASSSTDYSNQPQHF. DNA of the CDR3: TGTGCCAGCAGCTCGACAGATTATAGCAATCAGCCCCAGCATTTT.